The present T cell receptor beta chain was sequenced within a study of regulatory dendritic cells for organ transplantation. Findings and caveats of the study: The most alloreactive TCR clonotypes were found in resting memory CD8+ cells. Memory CD8+ clonal expansion seemed more limited with regulatory than mature dendritic cells. Memory T cells were less diverse than naive, with memory CD8+ most oligoclonal.

This CDR3 has 14 residues. V lost 4 bases to trimming and J lost 7 bases; unmatched junction nucleotides: 7. CDR1 and CDR2 (germline): SGHDT, YYEEEE. TCRdb's copy holds only in-frame clones and misses some; the assay was immunoSEQ multiplex PCR. The profile shows approximately 12,000 clones, 74% of them singletons. Sorted T cells were CFSE-labeled and cultured approximately five days with allogeneic regulatory or mature dendritic cells at 1:10. Points on this clone: As yet, its antigen is unknown.

Specimen: naive CD4+ T cells from blood cultured with regulatory dendritic cells. The subset denotes: CD45RA+ naive T cells. This sequence was found in a human donor in good health. The chain uses TRBV5-6 and TRBJ2-2; 7 bases match TRBD2. CDR3: CASSHRLAGGELFF. CDR3 coding DNA: TGTGCCAGCAGCCATCGACTAGCTGGCGGGGAGCTGTTTTTT.